This T cell receptor (beta chain) was recorded in a study of immune evolution from preneoplasia to lung adenocarcinoma. Regarding the study as a whole: Compared with EGFR-mutant or double wild-type lesions, KRAS-mutant nodules were more clonal.

Comments on this clone: Its antigen is as yet unknown.

Germline lookup yields CDR1 SGDLS and CDR2 YYNGEE. This CDR3 region has 17 residues. The V gene lost 0 bases and the J gene lost 1 base, with 16 bases spanning the gap. The repertoire was sequenced with immunoSEQ multiplex PCR; TCRdb's copy has only in-frame clones and lacks some. Seen here are fewer than 13,000 clones, around 79% observed once, and the top ten hold approximately 8.8%. The TCR was taken from a donor at least 70 years old with lung adenocarcinoma. Source material: FFPE minimally invasive lung adenocarcinoma tissue. V gene TRBV9 combines with J gene TRBJ1-1; D is uncertain. CDR3 DNA: TGTGCCAGCAGCGTAGAATTGTTCCTGACTGAGAACACTGAAGCTTTCTTT. Its protein product is CASSVELFLTENTEAFF. The entire variable domain, with the rest obtained from reference TRBV9 and TRBJ1-1, is as follows: DSGVTQTPKHLITATGQRVTLRCSPRSGDLSVYWYQQSLDQGLQFLIQYYNGEERAKGNILERFSAQQFPDLHSELNLSSLELGDSALYFCASSVELFLTENTEAFFGQGTRLTVV.